This note documents a single T cell receptor beta chain sequence. Its cognate antigen is unknown. This sample is part of a study of CD8+CD57+ T cells in acquired aplastic anemia. About the research overall: Sorted cells (CD4+ and CD8+) yielded DNA amounts that averaged around 3.5 ug. Whole-study findings and limits: CD8+ Simpson's diversity did not differ significantly between patients and controls. It was found that under 30 CD8+ CDR3 sequences were shared between patients and controls.

Those patients picked for sequencing had displayed CD8+CD57+ cell expansion on flow cytometry. Each of the patients presented with severe acquired aplastic anemia. Per the germline V gene, CDR1 is WNHNN and CDR2 is SYGVQD (reference sequence). The CDR3 loop spans 15 amino acids. The V segment lost 0 bases and the J segment 5 bases; nucleotides outside the gene matches: 4. Genomic DNA, serving as template, underwent TCR beta VDJ and CDR3 profiling. TCRdb independently ran MiXCR on the reads; one entry per CDR3 protein. The data show 160,000 or so distinct CDR3 sequences, around half seen once. This TCR was sampled from a human donor with aplastic anemia. Sequencing was done on a sample of sorted CD4+, CD8+, or CD8+CD57+ T cells (not recorded which) from PBMCs. The chain links TRBV10-1 to TRBJ1-2, with 9 bases matching TRBD1. CDR3 protein: CASSESTGGLYGYTF. In DNA, the CDR3 is TGCGCCAGCAGTGAGTCTACAGGGGGCTTATATGGCTACACCTTC.